The 27 T cell receptor beta chains given below trace back to one sample, sequenced in a study of blood T cell repertoires in COVID-19. This table comes from immunoSEQ multiplex PCR, and its TCRdb copy is limited to in-frame clones, with some not included. The sample yields more than 250,000 clones, more than 85% seen once. The material sequenced was PBMCs or T cells enriched from blood (not recorded which). These receptors originate from a woman aged 25 to 39 who had recovered from COVID-19.

The chain is built from TRBV29-1 and TRBJ2-2; maybe TRBD2 (6 bases). The CDR3 runs to 13 residues. V was trimmed by 4 bases and J by 7 bases, leaving 13 bases between them. Germline V gives CDR1 SQVTM, CDR2 ANQGSEA. For the CDR3, the DNA is TGCAGCGTTGGGCCTAGCGAAGGCGGGGAGCTGTTTTTT. It encodes CSVGPSEGGELFF.

The chain has TRBV2 and TRBJ2-1; possible D gene TRBD2, 5 bases. Germline V gene data show CDR1 as SNHLY and CDR2 as FYNNEI. The V end lost 8 bases, the J end lost 2 bases, and 10 bases lay between the germline ends. This CDR3 region has 13 residues. This CDR3 reads CASSGIPYNEQFF. CDR3 nucleotide sequence: TGTGCCAGCTCCGGGATTCCCTACAATGAGCAGTTCTTC.

This chain connects TRBV20-1 to TRBJ2-5, with a weak D call TRBD1 (6 bases). Germline CDR1 and CDR2: DFQATT and SNEGSKA (reference sequence). V gave up 3 bases and J gave up 6 bases, with 8 bases separating them. The CDR3 consists of 11 residues. Written as DNA, the CDR3 is TGCAGTGCTAGGACAGGAAAGACCCAGTACTTC. As protein: CSARTGKTQYF.

This chain links TRBV3-1 (or the pseudogene TRBV3-2) with TRBJ2-1; 8 bases align to TRBD1. The CDR3 has 14 amino acids. Germline loops: CDR1 LGHDT, CDR2 YNNKEL (reference sequence). J lost 2 bases, V lost 3 bases, and 0 bases had no gene match. The CDR3, as DNA: TGTGCCAGCAGCCAGACAGGGGCCTACAATGAGCAGTTCTTC. Translated: CASSQTGAYNEQFF.

The chain links TRBV18 to TRBJ2-7, with a possible D match to TRBD2 (6 bases). The CDR3 is made up of 13 amino acids. From germline, CDR1 is KGHSH and CDR2 LQKENI. With 5 bases removed from V and 7 bases from J, the gap between germline ends came to 15 bases. The CDR3 DNA reads TGTGCCAGCTCAGACGCCTGGAGGGATGAGCAGTACTTC. This gives the protein CASSDAWRDEQYF. The variable domain in full, completed from reference TRBV18 and TRBJ2-7, reads NAGVMQNPRHLVRRRGQEARLRCSPMKGHSHVYWYRQLPEEGLKFMVYLQKENIIDESGMPKERFSAEFPKEGPSILRIQQVVRGDSAAYFCASSDAWRDEQYFGPGTRLTVT.

CDR3 DNA sequence: TGTGCCAGCAGTTTACTGGTCAGCACAGATACGCAGTATTTT. Translating gives CASSLLVSTDTQYF. V gene TRBV6-6 combines with J gene TRBJ2-3, with D unclear. CDR3 length: 14 amino acids. Trimming stripped 4 bases from V and 0 bases from J, with 8 bases between. The germline V gene encodes CDR1 MNHNY and CDR2 SVGAGI (reference sequence).

V gene TRBV5-4 combines with J gene TRBJ2-2, with TRBD1 as a possible D gene (6 bases). This CDR3 spans 15 amino acids. The V end lost 1 base, the J end lost 6 bases, and 13 bases lay between the germline ends. CDR1 and CDR2 (germline): SGHNT, YYREEE (reference sequence). CDR3 DNA sequence: TGTGCCAGCAGCTTGCAAACAGGGAAGGCCGGGGAGCTGTTTTTT. This codes for CASSLQTGKAGELFF.

The J gene is TRBJ2-7, the V gene TRBV7-8; D not certain. Germline V gene lookup returns CDR1 SGHVS and CDR2 FQNEAQ. CDR3 length equals 16 residues. V was trimmed by 5 bases and J by 4 bases, leaving 21 bases between them. The CDR3 here is CASSQIWSSSSYEQYF. CDR3 bases: TGTGCCAGCAGCCAGATATGGTCGTCGTCCAGTTACGAGCAGTACTTC.

The V gene is TRBV4-3, the J gene TRBJ1-4; D unresolved. Germline V gene data show CDR1 as LGHNA and CDR2 as YSLEER. The V gene lost 5 bases and the J gene lost 8 bases, with 18 bases spanning the gap. The CDR3 has 15 residues. The CDR3 here is CASSSGGRNEEKLFF. The CDR3 DNA reads TGCGCCAGCAGCTCTGGAGGGAGGAACGAGGAAAAACTGTTTTTT.

The chain carries TRBV5-1 and TRBJ1-1, with 8 bases matching TRBD1. CDR1 SGHRS and CDR2 YFSETQ come from the germline V gene. This CDR3 has 15 residues. The V and J ends lost 5 bases and 0 bases, in that order; junction bases with no gene match: 6. The CDR3 DNA reads TGCGCCAGCAGTTATGACAGGGGATTGAACACTGAAGCTTTCTTT. Its protein product is CASSYDRGLNTEAFF.

The genes are TRBV27 and TRBJ2-1; TRBD2 might be the D (5 bases). Germline CDR1 reads MNHEY; CDR2 reads SMNVEV (reference sequence). There are 13 residues in the CDR3. V was cut by 2 bases and J by 10 bases, with 12 bases left in between. DNA for the CDR3: TGTGCCAGCAGTTTAGCCCCCGGGATGGAGCAGTTCTTC. Its translation is CASSLAPGMEQFF.

The chain recombines TRBV23-1 with TRBJ1-2, with no clear D. TRBV23-1 is an open reading frame whose function is uncertain. V lost 4 bases to trimming and J lost 6 bases, with 9 bases between them. CDR3 length equals 12 residues. CDR3 DNA sequence: TGCGCCAGCAGTCTGAGGCGGGATGGCTACACCTTC. As protein: CASSLRRDGYTF.

Worth noting for this clone: The junction does not match germline at one end; this may be a read error. The V gene is TRBV4-3, the J gene TRBJ1-6; 8 bases line up with TRBD1. Per the germline V gene, CDR1 is LGHNA and CDR2 is YSLEER. The CDR3 contains 14 residues. The CDR3 DNA reads TGCGCCAGCGGCCAGGGACAGGCTGATTCACCCCTCCACTTT. It is translated as CASGQGQADSPLHF.

This chain connects TRBV5-1 to TRBJ1-2, with TRBD1 matching over 8 bases. The CDR3 runs to 13 residues. V gave up 5 bases and J gave up 5 bases; unmatched junction bases: 5. Germline values: CDR1 SGHRS, CDR2 YFSETQ. The CDR3 sequence: CASRGGQGYGYTF. The CDR3 region has the DNA TGCGCCAGCAGGGGCGGACAGGGATATGGCTACACCTTC.

The CDR3 DNA reads as TGTGCCAGCAGCCTCCACGGTGGACAGATCTATGGCTACACCTTC. Protein product: CASSLHGGQIYGYTF. This sequence joins TRBV7-9 and TRBJ1-2, with D possibly matching TRBD1 (6 bases). V was shortened by 5 bases and J by 4 bases, with 17 bases between the two germline ends. CDR1 SEHNR and CDR2 FQNEAQ come from the germline V gene (reference sequence). The CDR3 length is 15 residues.

The genes are TRBV9 and TRBJ2-7; D is undetermined. The germline CDR1 and CDR2 sequences are SGDLS and YYNGEE. There are 13 residues in the CDR3. The germline V and J ends were trimmed by 2 bases and 5 bases, with 11 bases remaining between them. The CDR3 DNA reads TGTGCCAGCAGCGTCGCCAGTAACGACGAGCAGTACTTC. Residues: CASSVASNDEQYF.

The chain recombines TRBV2 with TRBJ1-1, with D unclear. Between the trimmed V and J ends, which lost 3 bases and 2 bases, there was a span of 7 bases. The V gene's germline CDR1 is SNHLY and CDR2 FYNNEI. The CDR3 loop spans 13 amino acids. The CDR3 loop is CASSEHLNTEAFF. CDR3 bases: TGTGCCAGCAGTGAGCATCTAAACACTGAAGCTTTCTTT.

This chain connects TRBV5-6 to TRBJ2-5, with D maybe TRBD2 (5 bases). Trimming removed 0 bases from V and 6 bases from J, with 15 bases in between. Germline CDR1 is SGHDT and CDR2 is YYEEEE. This CDR3 contains 15 residues. CDR3 sequence (DNA): TGTGCCAGCAGCTTGGAGGGAGTGGGCTTTCAGACCCAGTACTTC. As protein: CASSLEGVGFQTQYF.

The gene calls are TRBV14 and TRBJ2-7, with D unresolved. The CDR3 consists of 12 residues. V lost 4 bases and J lost 2, with 6 bases in between. Germline values: CDR1 SGHDN, CDR2 FVKESK. The CDR3 sequence: CASSPGPYEQYF. The CDR3 nucleotides read TGTGCCAGCAGCCCAGGCCCCTACGAGCAGTACTTC.

Comments on this clone: The sample contains more than one DNA sequence encoding this CDR3. The chain joins TRBV27 to TRBJ2-7, with 7 bases identical to TRBD1. There are 14 residues in the CDR3. Trimming cost V 3 bases and J 1 base; bases outside gene matches: 3. From germline, CDR1 is MNHEY and CDR2 SMNVEV (reference sequence). The CDR3: CASSLTGTSYEQYF. The CDR3 coding sequence is TGTGCCAGCAGTTTGACAGGGACATCCTACGAGCAGTACTTC.

Only one count was recorded for this clone. The rearrangement uses TRBV7-2 and TRBJ2-3; 10 bases fit TRBD2. Germline trimming cut 6 bases from V and 5 bases from J; bases unmatched to any gene: 17. The CDR3 has 18 residues. Germline V gene sequence: CDR1 SGHTA, CDR2 FQGNSA. The CDR3 here is CASSGSGGAAPLGDTQYF. The CDR3 DNA reads TGTGCCAGCAGTGGGAGCGGGGGGGCCGCACCGCTTGGAGATACGCAGTATTTT.

The chain joins TRBV5-4 to TRBJ2-1, with TRBD2 matching 9 bases. The CDR3 extends over 14 amino acids. The junction had 4 bases not matched to a gene; V was cut back by 3 bases and J by 6 bases. From germline, CDR1 is SGHNT and CDR2 YYREEE (reference sequence). CDR3: CASSSGRGGNEQFF. The CDR3 DNA is TGTGCCAGCAGCTCCGGGCGGGGGGGCAATGAGCAGTTCTTC.

The V call is TRBV19, the J call TRBJ1-5, with D tentatively TRBD1 (6 bases). The germline V gene encodes CDR1 LNHDA and CDR2 SQIVND (reference sequence). CDR3 length equals 16 residues. Trimming took off 3 bases at V and 1 base at J, with 13 bases between the two ends. The CDR3 DNA reads as TGTGCCAGTAGTATTTTAAACAGGGCAAGCAATCAGCCCCAGCATTTT. It is translated as CASSILNRASNQPQHF.

Turning to this clone: The same CDR3 arises from other DNA sequences in this sample as well. V usage is TRBV27 and J usage is TRBJ1-5; D might be TRBD1 (6 bases). V lost 5 bases to trimming and J lost 4 bases, with 15 bases between them. CDR3 length equals 15 residues. Germline V CDR1 and CDR2: MNHEY, SMNVEV (reference sequence). This chain's CDR3 is CASSPKTGLNQPQHF. CDR3 coding DNA: TGTGCCAGCAGTCCGAAAACAGGGTTGAATCAGCCCCAGCATTTT.

This chain uses TRBV5-6 with TRBJ2-1; 7 bases line up with TRBD1. The CDR3 covers 16 residues. V was pared by 4 bases and J by 6 bases, with 13 bases of the junction left unmatched. CDR1 and CDR2 (germline): SGHDT, YYEEEE. CDR3 DNA sequence: TGTGCCAGCAGCCCCCGTGACAGGGAAGACCGCAATGAGCAGTTCTTC. Translating gives CASSPRDREDRNEQFF.

The rearrangement links TRBV6-2 or TRBV6-3 to TRBJ1-6, with a tentative D call TRBD1 (6 bases). V was pared by 5 bases and J by 9 bases, with 14 bases between. This CDR3 region has 14 residues. Germline CDR1 MNHEY, CDR2 SVGEGT. DNA for the CDR3: TGTGCCAGCAGTATTCAGGGGTATGGTTCACCCCTCCACTTT. Its protein product is CASSIQGYGSPLHF.

The chain uses TRBV20-1 and TRBJ2-1; 11 bases map to TRBD2. The CDR3 covers 15 residues. Germline V lookup: CDR1 DFQATT, CDR2 SNEGSKA (reference sequence). V lost 3 bases and J lost 1; bases outside the gene matches: 2. The CDR3 reads CSASTSGSSYNEQFF. DNA for the CDR3: TGCAGTGCTAGTACTAGCGGGAGTTCCTACAATGAGCAGTTCTTC.